This entry is about one T cell receptor beta chain. This entry comes from a study of control samples from healthy donors and cancer patients. Sequenced by immunoSEQ multiplex PCR; TCRdb stores in-frame clones only, minus some. The sample has approximately 83,000 clones, 85% to 95% seen once. Specimen: blood. The receptor was isolated from a woman aged 25-40 years in good health.

CDR3 sequence reads: CASSVDRQGRVETQYF. CDR3 in DNA: TGTGCCAGCAGCGTAGATCGACAGGGTAGGGTAGAGACCCAGTACTTC. J is TRBJ2-5 and V is TRBV9, with 7 bases lining up with TRBD1. Looked up from germline, CDR1 is SGDLS and CDR2 is YYNGEE. V lost 0 bases and J lost 4; bases outside the gene matches: 9. There are 16 residues in the CDR3.